The 5 T cell receptor beta chains below all came from one sample that was sequenced in a study of cytomegalovirus exposure and HLA in healthy donors. This PCR relied on a set of 60 Vbeta primers and 13 Jbeta primers. Measured with immunoSEQ multiplex PCR; TCRdb has only the in-frame clones, and not every one. The sample includes about 130,000 clones, over 60% of them seen just once. The sample consisted of PBMCs. The receptors here all came from a man in his forties in good health and CMV-seronegative.

In this sample, this clone turned up a few times. The gene calls are TRBV5-4 and TRBJ1-2; TRBD1 is a possible D gene (6 bases). CDR3 size: 14 residues. V was trimmed by 4 bases and J by 6 bases, leaving 16 bases between them. CDR1 and CDR2 from the germline V gene are SGHNT and YYREEE (reference sequence). Here the CDR3 reads CASSLGRGGNGYTF. DNA of the CDR3: TGTGCCAGCAGCCTGGGCAGGGGTGGAAATGGCTACACCTTC.

The genes are TRBV7-8 and TRBJ1-2; D might be TRBD1 (5 bases). This CDR3 has 17 amino acids. Trimming took 1 base from V and 4 from J, leaving 19 bases between them. CDR1 is SGHVS, CDR2 FQNEAQ, per germline. The CDR3 region has the DNA TGTGCCAGCAGCTTAGTTAGGGGTATTCGTCAGGGCTATGGCTACACCTTC. Its protein is CASSLVRGIRQGYGYTF.

This rearrangement joins TRBV4-1 to TRBJ1-2; 7 positions match TRBD1. Germline V gene lookup returns CDR1 MGHRA and CDR2 YSYEKL. The CDR3 contains 15 residues. J was trimmed by 1 base and V by 4 bases; bases with no gene match: 6. DNA for the CDR3: TGCGCCAGCAGCCCCCAGGACAGGAATAACTATGGCTACACCTTC. Protein product: CASSPQDRNNYGYTF.

The chain joins TRBV5-1 to TRBJ1-2; maybe TRBD1 (5 bases). V shed 3 bases and J shed 6 bases, with 12 bases lying between them. The germline CDR1 and CDR2 sequences are SGHRS and YFSETQ. This CDR3 comprises 13 residues. The CDR3 bases are TGCGCCAGCAGCTCGGACCTCAGGGATGGCTACACCTTC. Translating gives CASSSDLRDGYTF.

The chain is built from TRBV19 and TRBJ1-2; the D is unclear. The CDR3 runs 16 residues. Trimming pared 3 bases from V and 4 bases from J, leaving 18 bases between. Germline CDR1 is LNHDA and CDR2 is SQIVND (reference sequence). CDR3 nucleotide sequence: TGTGCCAGTAGTATTGGGCGAAGAGCAAGTACCTATGGCTACACCTTC. Residues: CASSIGRRASTYGYTF.